This TCR beta chain was profiled in a study of blood T cells in healthy people across ages. Study-level results: Researchers judged that diversity estimates from one million T cells fell short of true values. A strong correlation was found between TCR beta diversity and the percentage of naive T cells. No one knew whether donors had CMV, which possibly confounded expanded clonotype changes.

A sample-barcoded 5' primer and a J-beta primer mix were used in a second PCR of about 7 to 11 cycles. In TCRdb, the 5' RACE reads were re-called with MiXCR into one record per CDR3 protein. Found here are 600,000 to 800,000 distinct CDR3 sequences, around 50% of them singletons; the top ten hold roughly 12%. Details on this clonotype: The antigen remains unidentified.

The CDR3 spans 15 residues. The V end was cut by 4 bases, the J end by 4 bases, with 14 bases between. Germline loops: CDR1 SGHTA, CDR2 FQGNSA. V gene TRBV7-2 combines with J gene TRBJ1-3; possibly TRBD1 for D (6 bases). The sequenced material came from blood. The source is an elderly woman in good health. CDR3 region: CASSSQGSSGNTIYF. CDR3 nucleotides: TGTGCCAGCAGCTCACAGGGTAGCTCGGGAAACACCATATATTTT.